The rows below give T cell receptor beta chains drawn from one sample of a study of T-cell memory formation after mild COVID-19. TCRdb analysed the 5' RACE reads with MiXCR anew, one entry per CDR3 protein. In the table there are fewer than 350,000 distinct CDR3 sequences, roughly 8.2% of which are singletons. Sequencing was performed on PBMCs or a T cell subset sorted from them (not recorded which). The receptors were sampled from a man between 18 and 35 years old who had mild COVID-19 (a few samples of this study predate the infection). Cell type and time point are not known. Both conserved end residues are trimmed from each CDR3.

J | V | CDR3
TRBJ2-1 | TRBV7-9 | ASSPLPLEQF
TRBJ2-2 | TRBV10-3 | AIQGLADGELF
TRBJ2-1 | TRBV7-9 | ASSPPTSGGNEQF
TRBJ2-3 | TRBV6-1 | ASMPARDTQY
TRBJ1-1 | TRBV5-1 | ASSEFGGSTEAF
TRBJ1-6 | TRBV24-1 | ATSDLGWIGDRVESPLH
TRBJ2-5 | TRBV19 | ASSSRRASETQY
TRBJ2-1 | TRBV5-1 | ASSAGQGVYEQF
TRBJ2-2 | TRBV9 | ASSTTGTVNTGELF
TRBJ2-3 | TRBV4-1 | ASSQEERDGTQY
TRBJ2-7 | TRBV5-1 | ASRPTGEKAAAYEQY
TRBJ1-1 | TRBV3-1 | ASSHDSSSAF
TRBJ2-3 | TRBV2 | ASSVRGHTDTQY
TRBJ2-5 | TRBV20-1 | SATPSEGIWETQY
TRBJ2-3 | TRBV28 | ASSSPTRGEPTDTQY
TRBJ1-2 | TRBV20-1 | SAPRRGDYNYGYT
TRBJ1-2 | TRBV5-6 | ASSAETGNYGYT
TRBJ1-1 | TRBV11-2 | ASSLGRGQRLRNTEAF
TRBJ2-3 | TRBV5-1 | ASSSITGTGSDTQY
TRBJ1-6 | TRBV4-1 | ASSQGLGPPLH
TRBJ1-5 | TRBV7-2 | ASSFTVWQPQH
TRBJ1-4 | TRBV7-9 | ASIKGTGEKLF
TRBJ2-1 | TRBV10-3 | AISPGAGGSAEQF
TRBJ2-1 | TRBV5-1 | ASKYPTGLNEQF
TRBJ1-6 | TRBV20-1 | SATLEGRNNSPLH
TRBJ1-6 | TRBV5-1 | ASSTDDNSPLH
TRBJ2-1 | TRBV24-1 | ATSDLGGASYNEQF
TRBJ1-5 | TRBV18 | ASSPGQGASNQPQH
TRBJ2-5 | TRBV6-1 | ASGAPGGQETQY
TRBJ2-1 | TRBV2 | ASKKIAGVSYNEQF
TRBJ2-5 | TRBV7-9 | ASSLGQAVETQY
TRBJ2-1 | TRBV18 | ASSPPSLAGGYEQF
TRBJ2-7 | TRBV15 | ATSRGTSSYEQY
TRBJ2-7 | TRBV5-1 | ASSFQGQGFDEQY
TRBJ1-1 | TRBV5-1 | ASSLQPGRTASTEAF
TRBJ2-1 | TRBV4-1 | ASSQGDRSFSSYNEQF
TRBJ2-4 | TRBV6-5 | ASSYDGKNIQY
TRBJ2-3 | TRBV6-6 | ASSYGTLTDTQY
TRBJ2-2 | TRBV5-6 | ASRDTGGDTGELF
TRBJ1-5 | TRBV4-2 | ASSQDLQGAYQPQH
TRBJ2-7 | TRBV7-9 | ASSQRTGSYEQY
TRBJ2-5 | TRBV28 | ASRPTSGGRETQY
TRBJ2-5 | TRBV3-1 | ASSQISGEETQY
TRBJ2-3 | TRBV5-1 | ASSPAGLGNTDTQY
TRBJ1-6 | TRBV27 | ASSFGAGSPLH
TRBJ2-7 | TRBV5-1 | ASSLTGTYEQY
TRBJ2-7 | TRBV7-2 | ASSTQGEGEQY
TRBJ2-1 | TRBV5-1 | ASGLAGGRMDNEQF
TRBJ1-5 | TRBV27 | ASRGGEIQPQH
TRBJ2-3 | TRBV7-2 | ASSLAGRSDTQY
TRBJ2-1 | TRBV27 | ASSALAGGGNEQF
TRBJ1-2 | TRBV27 | ASFGTTLN